The 30 T cell receptor beta chains in this list originate from one sample, sequenced in a study of cytomegalovirus exposure and HLA in healthy donors. The PCR employed 60 Vbeta primers together with 13 Jbeta primers. Assay used: immunoSEQ multiplex PCR; TCRdb lists only in-frame clones, some missing. The sample lists about 140,000 clones, 65% to 80% occurring once. The sample taken for sequencing was PBMCs. These receptors originate from a man in his forties or fifties in good health and CMV-seropositive.

The V and J genes are TRBV6-5 and TRBJ1-2; weak D call: TRBD1 (5 bases). The V end lost 2 bases, the J end lost 6 bases, and 13 bases lay between the germline ends. In germline, CDR1 is MNHEY, CDR2 SVGAGI. The CDR3 is made up of 14 amino acids. CDR3 residues: CASSYGGIVNGYTF. The CDR3 bases are TGTGCCAGCAGTTACGGGGGGATAGTCAATGGCTACACCTTC.

The V and J genes are TRBV5-8 and TRBJ2-7; D remains ambiguous. The CDR3 has 11 residues. Germline CDR1 reads SGHTS; CDR2 reads YDEGEE. The V end lost 5 bases, the J end lost 1 base, and 4 bases lay between the germline ends. The CDR3 DNA sequence: TGTGCCAGCAGTTCATCCTACGAGCAGTACTTC. This codes for CASSSSYEQYF.

The J gene is TRBJ1-2, the V gene TRBV7-9; weak D call: TRBD1 (5 bases). This CDR3 is 11 amino acids long. Looked up from germline, CDR1 is SEHNR and CDR2 is FQNEAQ (reference sequence). The V and J ends lost 5 bases and 7 bases respectively, with 8 bases between them. The CDR3: CASSQGGGYTF. Written as DNA, the CDR3 is TGTGCCAGCAGCCAGGGTGGTGGCTACACCTTC.

The chain employs TRBV19 and TRBJ1-1; TRBD1 is a possible D gene (6 bases). This CDR3 is 15 amino acids long. The germline CDR1 and CDR2 sequences are LNHDA and SQIVND (reference sequence). Trimming left V 3 bases short and J 6 bases short, with 17 bases between. The chain's CDR3 is CASSISPQGWAEAFF. CDR3 bases: TGTGCCAGTAGTATCTCCCCCCAGGGGTGGGCTGAAGCTTTCTTT.

Notes on this clone: A read error may account for a junction end that differs from germline. This chain connects TRBV2 to TRBJ2-3; 8 bases fit TRBD1. Germline V gene sequence: CDR1 SNHLY, CDR2 FYNNEI. This CDR3 comprises 16 residues. The CDR3 DNA sequence: TGTGCCAGCAGTGAATGGGACGGGACAGGCACAGATGCGCAGTATTTT. It specifies CASSEWDGTGTDAQYF.

The rearrangement links TRBV7-9 to TRBJ2-2; 15 bases line up with TRBD2. Germline values: CDR1 SEHNR, CDR2 FQNEAQ (reference sequence). The V and J ends lost 0 bases and 7 bases, in that order; junction bases with no gene match: 9. This CDR3 is built from 19 residues. The CDR3 region has the DNA TGTGCCAGCAGCTTAGCATTGGGACTAGCGGGAGGAACGGTCGGGGAGCTGTTTTTT. This gives the protein CASSLALGLAGGTVGELFF.

The chain carries TRBV2 and TRBJ2-1; TRBD1 aligns across 9 bases. V lost 5 bases and J lost 9; bases outside the gene matches: 11. This CDR3 contains 15 residues. Germline-derived CDR1 and CDR2 are SNHLY and FYNNEI. CDR3 sequence reads: CASSLRQGGNSEQFF. In DNA form, the CDR3 reads TGTGCCAGCAGTCTTCGACAGGGGGGAAACAGTGAGCAGTTCTTC.

The rearrangement uses TRBV13 and TRBJ2-7; TRBD2 might be the D (6 bases). V was trimmed by 4 bases and J by 7 bases, leaving 17 bases between them. CDR1 PRHDT and CDR2 FYEKMQ come from the germline V gene (reference sequence). This CDR3 is built from 14 residues. Written as DNA, the CDR3 is TGTGCCAGCAGCTCCTACTTGACAGCGGGTGAGCAGTACTTC. This gives the protein CASSSYLTAGEQYF.

The chain joins TRBV29-1 to TRBJ1-1; D perhaps matches TRBD1 (5 bases). V dropped 5 bases and J dropped 3 bases, with 16 bases sitting between them. This CDR3 is built from 14 residues. Germline loops: CDR1 SQVTM, CDR2 ANQGSEA. This chain's CDR3 is CSVSPGGVDTEAFF. As DNA, the CDR3 is TGCAGCGTTTCCCCGGGGGGGGTTGACACTGAAGCTTTCTTT.

The chain links TRBV5-6 to TRBJ2-2; D uncertain. Germline CDR1 and CDR2: SGHDT and YYEEEE. V was clipped by 0 bases and J by 5 bases, with 8 bases between them. This CDR3 is built from 14 residues. The CDR3 bases are TGTGCCAGCAGCTTGGCACAGACGACCGGGGAGCTGTTTTTT. Its protein is CASSLAQTTGELFF.

The chain joins TRBV10-3 to TRBJ2-7; D is perhaps TRBD1 (6 bases). Germline V gene lookup returns CDR1 ENHRY and CDR2 SYGVKD. Deletions cut 0 bases from V and 1 base from J, with 10 bases between. The CDR3 has 15 amino acids. DNA of the CDR3: TGTGCCATCAGTGAGTCGTTGGGACAATCCTACGAGCAGTACTTC. Residues: CAISESLGQSYEQYF.

The V gene is TRBV10-1, the J gene TRBJ2-3; 7 nucleotides line up with TRBD2. Germline assignment: CDR1 WNHNN and CDR2 SYGVQD (reference sequence). V shed 0 bases and J 7 bases; nucleotides not matched to a gene: 1. CDR3 length: 13 residues. CDR3 DNA sequence: TGCGCCAGCAGTGAGTCAGGGACTAATACGCAGTATTTT. Its protein product is CASSESGTNTQYF.

The sample holds a few counts of this clone. V is TRBV25-1 and J is TRBJ1-4; weak D call: TRBD1 (6 bases). The CDR3 runs 16 residues. V was shortened by 5 bases and J by 0 bases, with 13 bases between the two germline ends. Germline V gene lookup returns CDR1 MGHDK and CDR2 SYGVNS. CDR3 DNA sequence: TGTGCCAGCAGTCCTCACGGACAGACAACTAATGAAAAACTGTTTTTT. The encoded protein is CASSPHGQTTNEKLFF. The variable domain in full, completed from reference TRBV25-1 and TRBJ1-4, reads EADIYQTPRYLVIGTGKKITLECSQTMGHDKMYWYQQDPGMELHLIHYSYGVNSTEKGDLSSESTVSRIRTEHFPLTLESARPSHTSQYLCASSPHGQTTNEKLFFGSGTQLSVL.

This clone was observed a handful of times. The CDR3 loop is CASSPDTGDGYTF. The CDR3 nucleotides read TGTGCCAGCTCACCGGACACTGGGGATGGCTACACCTTC. The rearrangement links TRBV18 to TRBJ1-2; D may be TRBD1 (5 bases). Trimming left V 3 bases short and J 6 bases short, with 11 bases between. This CDR3 is 13 amino acids long. CDR1 KGHSH and CDR2 LQKENI come from the germline V gene. The whole variable domain, remainder taken from reference TRBV18 and TRBJ1-2, is NAGVMQNPRHLVRRRGQEARLRCSPMKGHSHVYWYRQLPEEGLKFMVYLQKENIIDESGMPKERFSAEFPKEGPSILRIQQVVRGDSAAYFCASSPDTGDGYTFGSGTRLTVV.

This chain joins TRBV19 and TRBJ1-5, with 8 nucleotides matching TRBD1. The CDR3 totals 14 residues. V gave up 7 bases and J gave up 2 bases; unmatched junction bases: 4. Looked up from germline, CDR1 is LNHDA and CDR2 is SQIVND (reference sequence). CDR3 DNA: TGTGCCAGTACCCCGACAGGGGGCAATCAGCCCCAGCATTTT. Amino acid sequence: CASTPTGGNQPQHF.

The chain joins TRBV2 to TRBJ2-3, with 9 bases identical to TRBD1. The germline gives CDR1 SNHLY, CDR2 FYNNEI. The V segment lost 3 bases and the J segment 6 bases; nucleotides outside the gene matches: 10. The CDR3 has 16 residues. The CDR3 bases are TGTGCCAGCAGTGATAATACAGGGGGCATTGGGGATACGCAGTATTTT. It translates to CASSDNTGGIGDTQYF.

The rearrangement links TRBV28 to TRBJ1-1; a weak D match, TRBD1 (5 bases). Germline V gene sequence: CDR1 MDHEN, CDR2 SYDVKM. The length of the CDR3 is 16 residues. V dropped 2 bases and J dropped 1 base, with 14 bases sitting between them. The CDR3 sequence: CASSLSVGQGNTEAFF. CDR3 nucleotide sequence: TGTGCCAGCAGTTTAAGTGTCGGGCAGGGGAACACTGAAGCTTTCTTT.

This clone has only a few counts. The V and J genes are TRBV6-5 and TRBJ2-7; D is unclear. Deletions cut 0 bases from V and 3 bases from J, with 12 bases between. Germline V lookup: CDR1 MNHEY, CDR2 SVGAGI. This CDR3 is built from 15 residues. The CDR3 region is CASSYSLGTIYEQYF. The CDR3 DNA follows: TGTGCCAGCAGTTACTCGTTGGGCACGATCTACGAGCAGTACTTC.

J is TRBJ1-3 and V is TRBV7-6, with D tentatively TRBD1 (6 bases). Germline V CDR1 and CDR2: SGHVS, FNYEAQ. CDR3 length equals 16 residues. The ends were cut back, 5 bases at V and 2 bases at J, with 16 bases in the middle. In nucleotides, the CDR3 is TGTGCCAGCAGCCTACACTCAACAGGGACTGGAAACACCATATATTTT. This gives the protein CASSLHSTGTGNTIYF.

The V gene is TRBV25-1, the J gene TRBJ1-2; the D gene is possibly TRBD1 (6 bases). This CDR3 has 14 amino acids. Trimming took off 6 bases at V and 8 bases at J, with 19 bases between the two ends. The germline V gene has CDR1 MGHDK and CDR2 SYGVNS. CDR3 bases: TGTGCCAGCAGCCCTGGGACACCCTTGGTCGGCTACACCTTC. Protein: CASSPGTPLVGYTF.

The chain has TRBV19 and TRBJ1-1, with TRBD1 matching over 8 bases. V lost 6 bases, J lost 7 bases, and 10 bases stayed unmatched. This CDR3 contains 14 residues. Germline CDR1 LNHDA, CDR2 SQIVND (reference sequence). CDR3 sequence reads: CASSPWAGGGEAFF. CDR3 nucleotides: TGTGCCAGTAGCCCCTGGGCAGGGGGCGGTGAAGCTTTCTTT.

This sequence joins TRBV6-4 and TRBJ2-7; 8 nucleotides align to TRBD1. The junction had 3 bases not matched to a gene; V was cut back by 0 bases and J by 2 bases. The CDR3 length is 15 residues. Germline V gene sequence: CDR1 MRHNA, CDR2 SNTAGT. The CDR3 loop is CASSDSRTGTYEQYF. In DNA form, the CDR3 reads TGTGCCAGCAGTGACTCAAGGACAGGGACCTACGAGCAGTACTTC.

This clone appeared once. The rearrangement links TRBV25-1 to TRBJ2-7, with 7 bases aligning to TRBD1. Germline-derived CDR1 and CDR2 are MGHDK and SYGVNS. Trimming removed 3 bases from V and 9 bases from J; junction bases left unmatched: 11. The length of the CDR3 is 14 residues. As DNA, the CDR3 is TGTGCCAGCAGTGATGACAGGGAAACTTTTGGGCAGTACTTC. This sequence encodes CASSDDRETFGQYF.

V gene TRBV7-2 combines with J gene TRBJ2-7; a weak D match, TRBD2 (5 bases). V was clipped by 3 bases and J by 2 bases, with 11 bases between them. CDR1 and CDR2 from the germline V gene are SGHTA and FQGNSA. The CDR3 contains 14 residues. CDR3 nucleotide sequence: TGTGCCAGCAGCTTCTCCAGCGGTCCCTACGAGCAGTACTTC. Translated: CASSFSSGPYEQYF.

The chain recombines TRBV19 with TRBJ2-1; D might be TRBD1 (6 bases). The germline V gene has CDR1 LNHDA and CDR2 SQIVND (reference sequence). V dropped 2 bases and J dropped 8 bases, with 13 bases sitting between them. CDR3 size: 14 residues. The CDR3 sequence: CASSIYPQGHEQFF. The CDR3, as DNA: TGTGCCAGTAGTATATACCCACAGGGTCATGAGCAGTTCTTC.

The gene calls are TRBV4-1 and TRBJ1-5; no definite D call. Germline V lookup: CDR1 MGHRA, CDR2 YSYEKL. The germline V and J ends were trimmed by 1 base and 6 bases, with 13 bases remaining between them. The CDR3 has 15 amino acids. The CDR3 loop reads CASSQAVGGGQPQHF. CDR3 sequence (DNA): TGCGCCAGCAGCCAAGCGGTCGGAGGAGGTCAGCCCCAGCATTTT.

This rearrangement joins TRBV6-5 to TRBJ1-2; perhaps TRBD1 as D (5 bases). V lost 10 bases and J lost 3, with 15 bases in between. This CDR3 has 13 amino acids. Looked up from germline, CDR1 is MNHEY and CDR2 is SVGAGI. The CDR3 nucleotides are TGTGCCACCTCCAAAGACAGCCACTATGGCTACACCTTC. Its translation: CATSKDSHYGYTF.

The V and J genes are TRBV7-9 and TRBJ2-2; 13 bases align to TRBD2. The CDR3 has 16 amino acids. The germline gives CDR1 SEHNR, CDR2 FQNEAQ (reference sequence). J was trimmed by 7 bases and V by 4 bases; bases with no gene match: 6. Written as DNA, the CDR3 is TGTGCCAGCAGCTCCACTAGCGGGAGGGCGATCGGGGAGCTGTTTTTT. Translated: CASSSTSGRAIGELFF.

The V gene is TRBV28, the J gene TRBJ2-5; TRBD1 matches 11 bases. CDR1 and CDR2 (germline): MDHEN, SYDVKM. The ends lost 11 bases at V and 5 bases at J; junction bases unmatched: 13. There are 15 residues in the CDR3. The CDR3 loop is CAVLGTGGDRETQYF. The DNA for the CDR3 is TGTGCCGTTCTGGGGACAGGGGGGGATAGGGAGACCCAGTACTTC.

The DNA for the CDR3 is TGCGCCAGCAGGAACCGGTTCATGAACACTGAAGCTTTCTTT. Translated: CASRNRFMNTEAFF. V gene TRBV4-1 combines with J gene TRBJ1-1; D gene ambiguous. Trimming took off 6 bases at V and 0 bases at J, with 11 bases between the two ends. Germline V gives CDR1 MGHRA, CDR2 YSYEKL. The CDR3 is made up of 14 amino acids.